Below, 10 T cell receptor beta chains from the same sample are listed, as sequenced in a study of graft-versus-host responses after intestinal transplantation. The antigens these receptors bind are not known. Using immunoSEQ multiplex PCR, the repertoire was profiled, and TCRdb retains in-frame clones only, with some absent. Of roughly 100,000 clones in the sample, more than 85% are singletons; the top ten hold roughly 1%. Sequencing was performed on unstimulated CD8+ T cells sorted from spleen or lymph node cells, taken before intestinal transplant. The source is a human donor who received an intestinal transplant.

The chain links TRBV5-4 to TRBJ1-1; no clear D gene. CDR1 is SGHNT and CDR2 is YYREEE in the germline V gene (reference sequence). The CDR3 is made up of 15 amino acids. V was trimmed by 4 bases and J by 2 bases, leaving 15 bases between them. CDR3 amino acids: CASSINDLGNTEAFF. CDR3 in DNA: TGTGCCAGCAGCATTAATGACCTGGGTAACACTGAAGCTTTCTTT.

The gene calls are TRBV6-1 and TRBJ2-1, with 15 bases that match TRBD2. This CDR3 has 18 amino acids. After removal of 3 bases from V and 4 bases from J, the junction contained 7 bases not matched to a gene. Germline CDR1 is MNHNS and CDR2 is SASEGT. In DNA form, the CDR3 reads TGTGCCAGCAGTGAGGGGACTAGCGGGGGGCTTCGATACAATGAGCAGTTCTTC. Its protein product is CASSEGTSGGLRYNEQFF.

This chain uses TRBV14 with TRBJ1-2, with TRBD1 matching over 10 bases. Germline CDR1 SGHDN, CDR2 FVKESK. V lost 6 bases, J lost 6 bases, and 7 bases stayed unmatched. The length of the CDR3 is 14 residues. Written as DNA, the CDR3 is TGTGCCAGCAGGCCGACAGGGGGCTACAATGGCTACACCTTC. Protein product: CASRPTGGYNGYTF.

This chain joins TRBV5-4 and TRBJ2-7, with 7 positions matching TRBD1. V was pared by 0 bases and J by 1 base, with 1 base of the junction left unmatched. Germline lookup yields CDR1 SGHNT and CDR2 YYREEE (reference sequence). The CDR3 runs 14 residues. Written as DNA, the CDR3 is TGTGCCAGCAGCTTGGACAGGGGATCCTACGAGCAGTACTTC. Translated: CASSLDRGSYEQYF.

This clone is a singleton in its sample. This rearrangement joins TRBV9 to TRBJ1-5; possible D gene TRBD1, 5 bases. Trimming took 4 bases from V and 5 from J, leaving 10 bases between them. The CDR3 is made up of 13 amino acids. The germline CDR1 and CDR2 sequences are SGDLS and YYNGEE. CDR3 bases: TGTGCCAGCAGCCAGGGCCTGGATCAGCCCCAGCATTTT. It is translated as CASSQGLDQPQHF.

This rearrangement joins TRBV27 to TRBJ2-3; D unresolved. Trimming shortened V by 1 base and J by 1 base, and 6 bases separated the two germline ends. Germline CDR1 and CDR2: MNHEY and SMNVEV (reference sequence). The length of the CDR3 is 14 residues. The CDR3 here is CASSLYSGTDTQYF. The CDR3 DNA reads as TGTGCCAGCAGTTTATATTCCGGCACAGATACGCAGTATTTT.

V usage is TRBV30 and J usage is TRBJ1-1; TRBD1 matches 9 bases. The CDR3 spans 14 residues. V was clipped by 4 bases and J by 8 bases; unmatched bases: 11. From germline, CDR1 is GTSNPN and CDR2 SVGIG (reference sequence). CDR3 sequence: CAWIFSTGGTEAFF. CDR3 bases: TGTGCCTGGATTTTTTCGACAGGGGGAACCGAAGCTTTCTTT.

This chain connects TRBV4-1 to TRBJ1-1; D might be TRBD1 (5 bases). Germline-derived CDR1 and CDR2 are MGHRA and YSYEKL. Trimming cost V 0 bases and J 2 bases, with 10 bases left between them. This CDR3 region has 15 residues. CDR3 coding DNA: TGCGCCAGCAGCCAAGACCCGGGACCCAACACTGAAGCTTTCTTT. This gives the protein CASSQDPGPNTEAFF.

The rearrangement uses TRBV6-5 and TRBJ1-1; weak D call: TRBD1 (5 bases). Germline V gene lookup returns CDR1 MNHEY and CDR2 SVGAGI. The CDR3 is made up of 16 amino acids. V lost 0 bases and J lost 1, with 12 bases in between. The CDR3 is CASSYSPTGSNTEAFF. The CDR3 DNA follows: TGTGCCAGCAGTTACTCCCCCACAGGATCGAACACTGAAGCTTTCTTT.

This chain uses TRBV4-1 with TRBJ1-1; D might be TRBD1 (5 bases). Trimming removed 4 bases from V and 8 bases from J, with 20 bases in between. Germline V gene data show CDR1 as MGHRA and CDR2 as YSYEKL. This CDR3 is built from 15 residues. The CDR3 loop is CASSPSKGSRREAFF. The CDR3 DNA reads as TGCGCCAGCAGCCCCAGTAAGGGGAGTCGGAGGGAAGCTTTCTTT.